The next 30 T cell receptor beta chains were all read from a single sample in a study of T cells in Graves' hyperthyroidism and ophthalmopathy. Template material for amplifying TCR beta CDR3 regions consisted of RNA transcripts. The HTBI primer set served for first-round RT-PCR of the TCR CDR3. TCRdb re-analysed the multiplex PCR reads in MiXCR, keeping a single row per CDR3 protein. The repertoire holds 270,000 or so distinct CDR3 sequences, with 25% as singletons. The sequencing input was blood. The receptors here all came from a man between 35 and 55 years old with Graves' hyperthyroidism that later progressed to Graves' ophthalmopathy.

The chain employs TRBV20-1 and TRBJ2-7; 10 positions match TRBD2. CDR1 DFQATT and CDR2 SNEGSKA come from the germline V gene (reference sequence). Unmatched junction bases numbered 10, after V lost 5 bases and J lost 9 bases. The CDR3 sequence is 13 residues long. CDR3 in DNA: TGCAGTGCTGCCCCTCTAGCGGGAGCGGTGCAGTACTTC. It yields the protein CSAAPLAGAVQYF.

This clonotype was counted once. The chain uses TRBV11-2 and TRBJ2-7; no definite D call. This CDR3 has 15 amino acids. V dropped 1 base and J dropped 5 bases, with 15 bases sitting between them. Germline V lookup: CDR1 SGHAT, CDR2 FQNNGV. The CDR3 is CASSLVGSFFHEQYF. In DNA, the CDR3 is TGTGCCAGCAGCTTAGTTGGCAGTTTCTTCCACGAGCAGTACTTC.

This chain joins TRBV4-2 and TRBJ1-2; possible D gene TRBD1, 5 bases. The CDR3 runs to 16 residues. The V gene's germline CDR1 is LGHNA and CDR2 YNFKEQ. V was trimmed by 0 bases and J by 3 bases, leaving 14 bases between them. This CDR3 reads CASSQEAAGFDYGYTF. Here the CDR3 DNA reads TGTGCCAGCAGCCAAGAAGCGGCAGGGTTCGACTATGGCTACACCTTC.

The rearrangement links TRBV28 to TRBJ2-5, with 8 bases lining up with TRBD2. CDR1 MDHEN and CDR2 SYDVKM come from the germline V gene. V was clipped by 3 bases and J by 0 bases; unmatched bases: 6. CDR3 length equals 16 residues. The CDR3: CASSFVPAGDQETQYF. The CDR3 coding sequence is TGTGCCAGCAGTTTTGTTCCAGCGGGAGACCAAGAGACCCAGTACTTC.

This clonotype was seen repeatedly, ten times or more. This chain connects TRBV27 to TRBJ1-5; weak D call: TRBD1 (5 bases). The germline gives CDR1 MNHEY, CDR2 SMNVEV (reference sequence). Trimming left V 6 bases short and J 5 bases short, with 8 bases between. The CDR3 is made up of 12 amino acids. The CDR3 DNA sequence: TGTGCCAGCAGGCAGGGTTATCAGCCCCAGCATTTT. It specifies CASRQGYQPQHF.

A note on this clonotype: This sequence may be a read error, since a much larger clone differs from it by one base. This chain connects TRBV7-2 to TRBJ2-5; 11 bases line up with TRBD2. The junction had 1 base not matched to a gene; V was cut back by 5 bases and J by 2 bases. Germline CDR1 SGHTA, CDR2 FQGNSA. CDR3 length equals 14 residues. The CDR3, as DNA: TGTGCCAGCAGCGGACTAGCGGGTCAAGAGACCCAGTACTTC. Its translation: CASSGLAGQETQYF.

V gene TRBV12-3 or TRBV12-4 combines with J gene TRBJ1-2, with 8 bases matching TRBD1. V shed 6 bases, J shed 4 bases, and the junction held 7 bases outside the gene matches. This CDR3 region has 14 residues. DNA for the CDR3: TGTGCCAGCAGCCGCGCCGACAGGGGCTATGGCTACACCTTC. Its translation: CASSRADRGYGYTF.

This clonotype was seen more than once but under ten times. This chain uses TRBV5-1 with TRBJ2-2, with 8 bases matching TRBD1. Trimming removed 3 bases from V and 4 bases from J; junction bases left unmatched: 5. The germline gives CDR1 SGHRS, CDR2 YFSETQ. CDR3 length: 15 amino acids. Written as DNA, the CDR3 is TGCGCCAGCAGCTCAGGGGGCGCCGGCACCGGGGAGCTGTTTTTT. Protein product: CASSSGGAGTGELFF.

The chain employs TRBV19 and TRBJ1-1; no firm D call. Germline values: CDR1 LNHDA, CDR2 SQIVND (reference sequence). Trimming cost V 1 base and J 0 bases, with 9 bases left between them. The CDR3 consists of 15 residues. The CDR3 DNA reads TGTGCCAGTAGTATAGGCGGGAACCTGAACACTGAAGCTTTCTTT. Protein product: CASSIGGNLNTEAFF.

This clonotype was seen repeatedly, ten times or more. This sequence joins TRBV18 and TRBJ2-7; maybe TRBD1 (8 bases). Germline V gene data show CDR1 as KGHSH and CDR2 as LQKENI. The V end lost 8 bases, the J end lost 2 bases, and 19 bases lay between the germline ends. This CDR3 is built from 15 residues. DNA for the CDR3: TGTGCCAGCACTCTGACAGGGGAGGGGGCCTACGAGCAGTACTTC. Translation: CASTLTGEGAYEQYF.

This chain connects TRBV6-2 or TRBV6-3 to TRBJ2-2, with 10 bases aligning to TRBD2. CDR1 and CDR2 from the germline V gene are MNHEY and SVGEGT. V dropped 6 bases and J dropped 0; count of bases not matched to a gene: 7. The CDR3 contains 17 residues. CDR3 loop: CASRKGLAPANTGELFF. As DNA, the CDR3 is TGTGCCAGCAGAAAGGGACTAGCGCCCGCGAACACCGGGGAGCTGTTTTTT.

This clonotype has at least ten counts. The rearrangement uses TRBV28 and TRBJ2-7; D possibly matches TRBD1 or TRBD2 (7 bases each). The CDR3 contains 14 residues. Germline CDR1 reads MDHEN; CDR2 reads SYDVKM. V was pared by 3 bases and J by 3 bases, with 12 bases between. This CDR3 is CASSFPGGVYEQYF. The CDR3 nucleotides are TGTGCCAGCAGTTTTCCAGGGGGGGTCTACGAGCAGTACTTC.

This clonotype was detected many times. The chain links TRBV12-3 or TRBV12-4 to TRBJ1-5, with D uncertain. V lost 1 base and J lost 6, with 10 bases in between. The CDR3 consists of 14 residues. The CDR3 sequence: CASSLGQLGQPQHF. Here the CDR3 DNA reads TGTGCCAGCAGTTTAGGTCAGCTCGGTCAGCCCCAGCATTTT.

Many counts were recorded for this clonotype. The CDR3 DNA reads TGCGCCAGCAGCTTGGAGGGGGCGCGGGAGACCCAGTACTTC. Protein sequence: CASSLEGARETQYF. The chain couples TRBV5-1 to TRBJ2-5; 7 bases are shared with TRBD1. With V trimmed by 0 bases and J by 5 bases, 4 bases remained unmatched. The CDR3 has 14 amino acids. Germline CDR1 SGHRS, CDR2 YFSETQ.

This clonotype was seen ten or more times. This chain uses TRBV2 with TRBJ2-7, with TRBD2 as a possible D gene (5 bases). Per germline, CDR1 SNHLY and CDR2 FYNNEI. The ends were cut back, 4 bases at V and 5 bases at J, with 9 bases in the middle. The CDR3 spans 12 residues. This CDR3 reads CASSVEADEQYF. The CDR3 nucleotides are TGTGCCAGCAGTGTGGAAGCGGACGAGCAGTACTTC.

This clonotype was picked up a small number of times. The junction does not match germline at one end; this may be a read error. CDR3 coding DNA: TGTGCCAGCAGTTTAGGACTAGCGGGAGTTCTCGACTTC. Amino acid sequence: CASSLGLAGVLDF. The gene calls are TRBV12-3 or TRBV12-4 and TRBJ2-7; TRBD2 matches 12 bases. The CDR3 consists of 13 residues.

This clonotype showed up many times. V and J are TRBV20-1 and TRBJ2-5; D gene ambiguous. Trimming removed 3 bases from V and 5 bases from J, with 16 bases in between. Germline V lookup: CDR1 DFQATT, CDR2 SNEGSKA (reference sequence). The CDR3 totals 14 residues. CDR3 nucleotide sequence: TGCAGTGCTAGTGGCCCCCCCATTGGTGAGACCCAGTACTTC. It specifies CSASGPPIGETQYF.

In its sample, this clonotype was seen many times. This chain connects TRBV7-8 to TRBJ1-1; TRBD1 aligns across 9 bases. This CDR3 spans 16 amino acids. J lost 4 bases, V lost 4 bases, and 10 bases had no gene match. Per germline, CDR1 SGHVS and CDR2 FQNEAQ. This CDR3 is CASSSTGGPPGTEAFF. CDR3 nucleotides: TGTGCCAGCAGCTCAACAGGGGGCCCTCCGGGCACTGAAGCTTTCTTT.

Ten or more counts support this clonotype. J is TRBJ2-7 and V is TRBV4-1, with 7 positions matching TRBD2. The germline V gene has CDR1 MGHRA and CDR2 YSYEKL. This CDR3 region has 15 residues. V gave up 4 bases and J gave up 3 bases; unmatched junction bases: 9. The CDR3 loop reads CASSRSLAEDYEQYF. The CDR3 DNA is TGCGCCAGCAGCCGAAGTCTAGCGGAAGACTACGAGCAGTACTTC.

A note on this clonotype: This could be a read error, since a much larger clone is one nucleotide away. The V and J genes are TRBV12-3 or TRBV12-4 and TRBJ2-3; TRBD2 agrees at 7 bases. CDR3 length: 13 residues. V lost 5 bases, J lost 1 base, and 0 bases stayed unmatched. Written as DNA, the CDR3 is TGTGCCAGCAGTGGGGGGGGCACAGATACGCAGTATTTT. Residues: CASSGGGTDTQYF.

This clonotype was observed at least ten times. The V gene is TRBV5-6, the J gene TRBJ2-7; 8 bases are a match to TRBD2. In germline, CDR1 is SGHDT, CDR2 YYEEEE. J lost 3 bases, V lost 4 bases, and 6 bases had no gene match. This CDR3 has 14 residues. The CDR3 DNA follows: TGTGCCAGCAGCCGGGGGGGTGCCCACTACGAGCAGTACTTC. Translating gives CASSRGGAHYEQYF.

This clonotype was counted many times. The rearrangement joins TRBV7-2 to TRBJ2-7; 8 nucleotides align to TRBD2. From germline, CDR1 is SGHTA and CDR2 FQGNSA. The ends lost 5 bases at V and 0 bases at J; junction bases unmatched: 9. The CDR3 totals 16 residues. CDR3 sequence: CASSEGLVGSSYEQYF. CDR3 coding DNA: TGTGCCAGCAGCGAGGGACTAGTTGGGAGCTCCTACGAGCAGTACTTC. The full variable domain, completed using reference TRBV7-2 and TRBJ2-7, is GAGVSQSPSNKVTEKGKDVELRCDPISGHTALYWYRQSLGQGLEFLIYFQGNSAPDKSGLPSDRFSAERTGGSVSTLTIQRTQQEDSAVYLCASSEGLVGSSYEQYFGPGTRLTVT.

This clonotype was observed many times. The chain carries TRBV20-1 and TRBJ1-5; 10 bases line up with TRBD1. CDR1 is DFQATT and CDR2 is SNEGSKA in the germline V gene (reference sequence). This CDR3 spans 15 amino acids. Unmatched junction bases numbered 7, after V lost 3 bases and J lost 5 bases. The CDR3 DNA reads as TGCAGTGCTAGTGGGGCGACAGGGGGCGATCAGCCCCAGCATTTT. It yields the protein CSASGATGGDQPQHF.

The chain links TRBV7-6 to TRBJ1-2; 8 bases fit TRBD1. Unmatched junction bases numbered 5, after V lost 3 bases and J lost 8 bases. The CDR3 sequence is 13 residues long. Germline lookup yields CDR1 SGHVS and CDR2 FNYEAQ. CDR3: CASSLTGAEGYTF. In DNA form, the CDR3 reads TGTGCCAGCAGCTTGACAGGGGCGGAGGGCTACACCTTC.

This clonotype was seen only a few times. This chain uses TRBV5-1 with TRBJ1-5; the D is unclear. The CDR3 is made up of 15 amino acids. The V gene lost 0 bases and the J gene lost 2 bases, with 9 bases spanning the gap. Per the germline V gene, CDR1 is SGHRS and CDR2 is YFSETQ. The CDR3 region has the DNA TGCGCCAGCAGCTTGGATCCTGAAGGCAATCAGCCCCAGCATTTT. The encoded protein is CASSLDPEGNQPQHF.

The table lists this clonotype with many counts. The chain recombines TRBV3-1 with TRBJ1-2; D possibly corresponds to TRBD1 (5 bases). The CDR3 is 15 amino acids. Between the trimmed V and J ends, which lost 3 bases and 6 bases, there was a span of 17 bases. Germline CDR1 is LGHDT and CDR2 is YNNKEL (reference sequence). CDR3 sequence reads: CASSHTPLGGNGYTF. CDR3 bases: TGTGCCAGCAGCCATACCCCCCTGGGGGGGAATGGCTACACCTTC.

V gene TRBV6-1 combines with J gene TRBJ2-7; 8 bases map to TRBD1. The V gene's germline CDR1 is MNHNS and CDR2 SASEGT. V lost 6 bases to trimming and J lost 0 bases; unmatched junction nucleotides: 13. The CDR3 has 17 amino acids. The CDR3 spells CASRGTGKKSYSYEQYF. In DNA, the CDR3 is TGTGCCAGCAGGGGGACAGGTAAAAAATCCTACTCCTACGAGCAGTACTTC.

In this sample, this clonotype turned up many times. The chain carries TRBV11-1 and TRBJ1-3; D remains unclear. V was clipped by 0 bases and J by 1 base, with 13 bases between them. The CDR3 covers 17 residues. From germline, CDR1 is SGHAT and CDR2 FQDESV (reference sequence). CDR3 amino acids: CASSLAFSSSSGNTIYF. The CDR3 coding sequence is TGTGCCAGCAGCTTAGCGTTTTCCTCTTCTTCTGGAAACACCATATATTTT.

This clonotype was detected ten times or more. The V and J genes are TRBV6-5 and TRBJ2-7; 11 bases line up with TRBD2. The CDR3 loop spans 17 amino acids. In germline, CDR1 is MNHEY, CDR2 SVGAGI. With 6 bases clipped from V and 0 bases from J, the junction kept 10 bases outside the gene matches. Written as DNA, the CDR3 is TGTGCCAGCAGGCGGACTAGCGGGCCGTACGGCTCCTACGAGCAGTACTTC. It yields the protein CASRRTSGPYGSYEQYF.

This clonotype was observed at least ten times. This chain connects TRBV9 to TRBJ2-3; D is unclear. Germline loops: CDR1 SGDLS, CDR2 YYNGEE. Trimming cost V 0 bases and J 2 bases, with 10 bases left between them. The CDR3 runs 15 residues. CDR3 residues: CASSVVAVFTDTQYF. The CDR3 DNA follows: TGTGCCAGCAGCGTAGTGGCGGTATTCACAGATACGCAGTATTTT.